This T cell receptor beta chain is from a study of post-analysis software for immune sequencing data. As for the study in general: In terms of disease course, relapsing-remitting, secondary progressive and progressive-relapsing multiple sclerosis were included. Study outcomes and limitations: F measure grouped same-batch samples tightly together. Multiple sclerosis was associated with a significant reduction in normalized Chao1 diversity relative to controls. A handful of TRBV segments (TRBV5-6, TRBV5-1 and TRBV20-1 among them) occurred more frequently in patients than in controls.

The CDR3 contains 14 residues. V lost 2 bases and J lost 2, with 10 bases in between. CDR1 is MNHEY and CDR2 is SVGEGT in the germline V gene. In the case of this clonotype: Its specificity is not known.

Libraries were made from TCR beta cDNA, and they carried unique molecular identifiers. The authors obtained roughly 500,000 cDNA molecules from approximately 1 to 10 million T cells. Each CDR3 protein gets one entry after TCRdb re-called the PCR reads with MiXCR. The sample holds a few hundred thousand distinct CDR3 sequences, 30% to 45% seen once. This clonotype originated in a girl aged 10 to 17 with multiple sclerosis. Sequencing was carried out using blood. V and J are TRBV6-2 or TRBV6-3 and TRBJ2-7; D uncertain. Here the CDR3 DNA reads TGTGCCAGCAGTTACAATCACATAACCTACGAGCAGTACTTC. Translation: CASSYNHITYEQYF.